The clone carrying this T cell receptor beta chain was seen a handful of times. Its antigen is still unknown. The record originates from a study of beta chain features in type 1 diabetes. Study-wide background: Cell yields, gender and age were similar in healthy donors and patients. The examined sorted cells totaled about 110 million across samples.

Expressed TCRB transcripts were sequenced because the entire RNA isolate underwent reverse transcription. Sequenced by immunoSEQ multiplex PCR; TCRdb stores in-frame clones only, minus some. The table shows roughly 330,000 clones, with around 10% occurring only once. The CDR3 is 13 residues long. CDR1 KGHSH and CDR2 LQKENI come from the germline V gene. The V gene lost 2 bases and the J gene lost 7 bases, with 11 bases spanning the gap. Findings and caveats of the study: Patients and controls would share equally any PCR tilt toward shorter templates. Since sequencing was performed on cDNA, cells with high TCR expression could be over-represented.

The TCR originated in a woman in her 30s in good health. The V and J genes are TRBV18 and TRBJ1-1; D gene ambiguous. What was sequenced was naive CD4+ T cells from blood. CDR3 region: CASSPERSDEAFF. CDR3 nucleotides: TGTGCCAGCTCACCAGAAAGGAGTGATGAAGCTTTCTTT.